This T cell receptor beta chain was observed in a study of CD8+CD57+ T cells in acquired aplastic anemia. This CDR3 has 16 amino acids. Deletions cut 1 base from V and 1 base from J, with 13 bases between. Those patients picked for sequencing had displayed CD8+CD57+ cell expansion on flow cytometry. This clonotype showed up many times. Its antigen is unidentified. General study results and limits: Patients were compared with controls for CD8+ Simpson's diversity, and no significant difference emerged.

Genomic DNA was employed as the template in profiling TCR beta VDJ and CDR3. MiXCR, run by TCRdb on the reads, gives a single entry per CDR3 protein. The data hold 150,000 to 200,000 distinct CDR3 sequences, with about 48% observed a single time. This chain joins TRBV12-3 or TRBV12-4 and TRBJ1-2; a weak D match, TRBD1 (5 bases). The sample comprised sorted CD4+, CD8+, or CD8+CD57+ T cells (not recorded which) from PBMCs. The origin of this receptor is a human donor with aplastic anemia. As DNA, the CDR3 is TGTGCCAGCAGTTTAGGGCAGGGTCGTGTTAACTATGGCTACACCTTC. Translated: CASSLGQGRVNYGYTF.